This is a list of T cell receptor beta chains from one sample in a study of CDR3 diversity in severe acne. TCRdb fed the PCR reads into MiXCR, producing one record per CDR3 protein. The data contain approximately 77,000 distinct CDR3 sequences, 49% of them singletons. Specimen: blood. The origin of the receptors is a male donor with severe acne vulgaris. The CDR3 runs from the conserved cysteine through the conserved F or W. D genes are given only for firm matches. Rows may omit the clone size; those that give it use once, few, many or a size class.

V gene	D gene	J gene	CDR3 length	clone size	CDR3 DNA	CDR3 protein
TRBV20-1	.	TRBJ2-5	13	many	TGCAGTGCTAGAGAGTCCCCGAGAGGGACCCAGTACTTC	CSARESPRGTQYF
TRBV7-6	.	TRBJ2-7	14	.	TGTGCCAGCAGCTTAGCGGGGAGCCCCTACGAGCAGTACTTC	CASSLAGSPYEQYF
TRBV20-1	TRBD1	TRBJ1-5	13	.	TGCAGTGCTAGGGACAGGCCCTATCAGCCCCAGCATTTT	CSARDRPYQPQHF
TRBV24-1	.	TRBJ2-7	15	many	TGTGCCACCAGGGGTCCCGGGACGGTTTCCTACGAGCAGTACTTC	CATRGPGTVSYEQYF
TRBV6-5	.	TRBJ1-4	15	.	TGTGCCAGCAGAGCCGGGGCAGTAACTAATGAAAAACTGTTTTTT	CASRAGAVTNEKLFF
TRBV7-9	.	TRBJ2-7	13	.	TGTGCCAGCAGCGCGAGGGGAGAGTACGAGCAGTACTTC	CASSARGEYEQYF
TRBV7-2	TRBD2	TRBJ2-2	15	few	TGTGCCAGCAGCTTACTAGCGGGAGGGCCCGGGGAGCTGTTTTTT	CASSLLAGGPGELFF
TRBV28	.	TRBJ2-7	17	.	TGTGCCAGCCTAGACGGGGGTGCACCTCCGTGCTCCTACGAGCAGTACTTC	CASLDGGAPPCSYEQYF
TRBV20-1	TRBD2	TRBJ2-7	14	medium-sized	TGCAGTGCTGGCGACGGGGGGGCTGGTGGGGAGCAGTACTTC	CSAGDGGAGGEQYF
TRBV12-3/TRBV12-4	.	TRBJ1-2	12	medium-sized	TGTGCCAGCAGTTTTTTAAACTATGGCTACACCTTC	CASSFLNYGYTF
TRBV7-9	TRBD2	TRBJ2-2	15	.	TGTGCCAGCAGCTTAGTATTGGGAGGGTCCGGGGAGCTGTTTTTT	CASSLVLGGSGELFF